This T cell receptor (beta chain) is drawn from a study of radiotherapy plus CTLA-4 blockade in lung cancer. As for the study in general: An objective response was seen in roughly a sixth of patients, and disease control in roughly 28%.

General study results and limits: Interferon-beta and early blood T cell clone dynamics reportedly predicted response best. In blood, TCR clones derived from the tumor expanded after radiotherapy plus ipilimumab.

Assay: immunoSEQ multiplex PCR; the TCRdb copy retains only in-frame clones and omits some. This table holds 53,000 or so clones, 75% to 90% found once. Chemo-refractory metastatic non-small-cell lung cancer patients underwent focal radiation alongside CTLA-4 blockade with ipilimumab. Note on this clone: Its antigen is not known.

CDR1 and CDR2 from the germline V gene are MGHRA and YSYEKL. The J segment lost 2 bases and the V segment lost 1 base, leaving 4 bases of the junction unmatched. The CDR3 contains 15 residues. The receptor was isolated from a human donor with non-small cell lung cancer that progressed on radiotherapy plus ipilimumab. Some clones in this sample may be carry-over from other donors' samples. The chain employs TRBV4-1 and TRBJ2-5; 7 bases agree with TRBD2. Source: peripheral blood, taken from a patient treated with radiotherapy plus ipilimumab. The CDR3 protein is CASSQVGGSQETQYF. CDR3 nucleotide sequence: TGCGCCAGCAGCCAAGTGGGAGGGAGTCAAGAGACCCAGTACTTC.